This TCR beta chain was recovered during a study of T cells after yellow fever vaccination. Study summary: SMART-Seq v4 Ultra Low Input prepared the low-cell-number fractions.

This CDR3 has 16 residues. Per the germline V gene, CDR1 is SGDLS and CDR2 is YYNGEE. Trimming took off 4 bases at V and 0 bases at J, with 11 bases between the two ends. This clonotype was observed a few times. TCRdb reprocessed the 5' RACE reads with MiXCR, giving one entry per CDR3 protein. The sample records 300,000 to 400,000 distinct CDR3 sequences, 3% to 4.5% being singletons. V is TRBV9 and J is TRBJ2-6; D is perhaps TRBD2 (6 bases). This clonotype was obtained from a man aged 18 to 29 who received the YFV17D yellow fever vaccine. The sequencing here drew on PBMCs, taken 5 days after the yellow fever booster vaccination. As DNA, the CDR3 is TGTGCCAGCAGCCCACTTAGCGGCTCTGGGGCCAACGTCCTGACTTTC. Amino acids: CASSPLSGSGANVLTF. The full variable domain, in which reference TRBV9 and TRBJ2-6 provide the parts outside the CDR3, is DSGVTQTPKHLITATGQRVTLRCSPRSGDLSVYWYQQSLDQGLQFLIQYYNGEERAKGNILERFSAQQFPDLHSELNLSSLELGDSALYFCASSPLSGSGANVLTFGAGSRLTVL.